The next 20 T cell receptor beta chains were all read from a single sample in a study of cytotoxic CD8 clonotypes in ibrutinib-treated CLL. Assay: immunoSEQ multiplex PCR; the TCRdb copy retains only in-frame clones and omits some. The table lists about 310,000 clones, roughly 79% of them singletons, with 6.5% to 8.5% in the top ten. Sequencing was performed on PBMCs, taken before ibrutinib treatment. Receptors originate from a human donor with chronic lymphocytic leukemia.

The chain couples TRBV11-1 to TRBJ2-1, with 7 bases matching TRBD2. The CDR3 runs 14 residues. J gave up 9 bases and V 5 bases, and 10 bases lay outside the gene matches. Germline V CDR1 and CDR2: SGHAT, FQDESV (reference sequence). The CDR3 nucleotides are TGTGCCAGCAGCCCGGAGGTCGGGGGGAGTGAGCAGTTCTTC. It yields the protein CASSPEVGGSEQFF.

The gene calls are TRBV2 and TRBJ2-7, with a weak D call TRBD1 (6 bases). This CDR3 is built from 16 residues. Trimming removed 3 bases at V and 3 bases at J, with 18 bases between. Looked up from germline, CDR1 is SNHLY and CDR2 is FYNNEI. In nucleotides, the CDR3 is TGTGCCAGCAGTGACTTAGGGCAGGGGTTACGCTACGAGCAGTACTTC. Its translation: CASSDLGQGLRYEQYF.

The J gene is TRBJ2-7, the V gene TRBV7-8; tentative D call: TRBD1 (6 bases). This CDR3 contains 14 residues. Trimming removed 1 base from V and 6 bases from J, with 13 bases in between. Germline CDR1 SGHVS, CDR2 FQNEAQ. The CDR3 region is CASSLGSQGLEQYF. The DNA for the CDR3 is TGTGCCAGCAGCTTAGGTTCGCAGGGGCTCGAGCAGTACTTC.

The rearrangement uses TRBV4-3 and TRBJ2-1; D remains unclear. V lost 0 bases to trimming and J lost 6 bases, with 15 bases between them. CDR1 LGHNA and CDR2 YSLEER come from the germline V gene. The CDR3 has 16 residues. Written as DNA, the CDR3 is TGCGCCAGCAGCCAAGATGGGAACCTCGTCGGCAATGAGCAGTTCTTC. Protein sequence: CASSQDGNLVGNEQFF.

The chain is built from TRBV7-2 and TRBJ2-7, with a weak D call TRBD1 (6 bases). The CDR3 has 14 amino acids. Trimming pared 5 bases from V and 1 base from J, leaving 12 bases between. The germline CDR1 and CDR2 sequences are SGHTA and FQGNSA. This CDR3 reads CASSVGTQSYEQYF. The CDR3 nucleotides read TGTGCCAGCAGCGTCGGGACACAGTCCTACGAGCAGTACTTC.

The chain joins TRBV6-5 to TRBJ1-1, with TRBD1 as a possible D gene (5 bases). Trimming shortened V by 3 bases and J by 4 bases, and 15 bases separated the two germline ends. CDR1 is MNHEY, CDR2 SVGAGI, per germline. The CDR3 has 15 amino acids. CDR3 protein: CASSYRLGGGTEAFF. CDR3 sequence (DNA): TGTGCCAGCAGTTATAGGCTGGGGGGTGGCACTGAAGCTTTCTTT.

This chain links TRBV25-1 with TRBJ1-4; D is unresolved. V was trimmed by 3 bases and J by 4 bases, leaving 12 bases between them. Germline CDR1 MGHDK, CDR2 SYGVNS. The CDR3 is made up of 15 amino acids. The CDR3 sequence: CASSERLVGNEKLFF. The DNA of the CDR3 is TGTGCCAGCAGTGAGAGACTCGTGGGTAATGAAAAACTGTTTTTT.

The chain carries TRBV10-1 and TRBJ2-3; D not resolved. CDR1 and CDR2 from the germline V gene are WNHNN and SYGVQD (reference sequence). The germline V and J ends were trimmed by 0 bases and 0 bases, with 10 bases remaining between them. The CDR3 has 16 residues. CDR3 sequence reads: CASSESGSTSTDTQYF. DNA of the CDR3: TGCGCCAGCAGTGAGTCCGGCTCCACTAGCACAGATACGCAGTATTTT.

The chain carries TRBV5-5 and TRBJ2-3, with 9 nucleotides matching TRBD2. This CDR3 has 17 amino acids. Germline V gene lookup returns CDR1 SGHKS and CDR2 YYEKEE (reference sequence). The ends lost 4 bases at V and 2 bases at J; junction bases unmatched: 11. DNA of the CDR3: TGTGCCAGCAGCCCGGGGGCGGGAGGGTTGTACACAGATACGCAGTATTTT. It is translated as CASSPGAGGLYTDTQYF.

The chain links TRBV11-2 to TRBJ1-2, with no clear D. CDR3 length: 14 amino acids. The germline V gene encodes CDR1 SGHAT and CDR2 FQNNGV. V dropped 3 bases and J dropped 2 bases, with 10 bases sitting between them. Here the CDR3 reads CASSFRLENYGYTF. For the CDR3, the DNA is TGTGCCAGCAGCTTCCGACTTGAGAACTATGGCTACACCTTC.

J is TRBJ2-7 and V is TRBV29-1, with D perhaps being TRBD1 or TRBD2 (5 bases each). CDR3 length: 13 residues. Germline CDR1 SQVTM, CDR2 ANQGSEA. V dropped 4 bases and J dropped 0 bases, with 10 bases sitting between them. The CDR3 DNA reads as TGCAGCGTTGGACAGCGGATCTCCTACGAGCAGTACTTC. This codes for CSVGQRISYEQYF.

This chain connects TRBV28 to TRBJ2-1; D is perhaps TRBD2 (6 bases). Trimming cost V 2 bases and J 6 bases, with 8 bases left between them. The CDR3 has 13 residues. Per the germline V gene, CDR1 is MDHEN and CDR2 is SYDVKM. For the CDR3, the DNA is TGTGCCAGCAGTTTAGGGACTTCCAATGAGCAGTTCTTC. Protein: CASSLGTSNEQFF.

This chain joins TRBV14 and TRBJ2-1; 12 bases are a match to TRBD2. Germline V gives CDR1 SGHDN, CDR2 FVKESK. V trimming: 4 bases; J trimming: 4 bases; junction bases outside the gene matches: 5. The CDR3 runs 16 residues. In nucleotides, the CDR3 is TGTGCCAGCAGCCCGGGGACTAGCGGGTTTTACAATGAGCAGTTCTTC. Amino acid sequence: CASSPGTSGFYNEQFF.

The J gene is TRBJ1-2, the V gene TRBV9; the D is unclear. CDR1 SGDLS and CDR2 YYNGEE come from the germline V gene. V gave up 4 bases and J gave up 4 bases, with 8 bases separating them. The CDR3 covers 12 residues. This chain's CDR3 is CASSTHSYGYTF. The CDR3 DNA reads TGTGCCAGCAGCACTCACAGCTATGGCTACACCTTC.

In this sample, this clone turned up once. J is TRBJ2-1 and V is TRBV5-1, with 9 bases lining up with TRBD2. CDR3 length: 15 amino acids. The germline gives CDR1 SGHRS, CDR2 YFSETQ. J was trimmed by 3 bases and V by 4 bases; bases with no gene match: 5. In nucleotides, the CDR3 is TGCGCCAGCAGCCGACTAGCGGACCTCTACAATGAGCAGTTCTTC. Amino acid sequence: CASSRLADLYNEQFF.

This rearrangement joins TRBV27 to TRBJ1-2, with 9 bases matching TRBD1. Trimming cost V 7 bases and J 4 bases; bases outside gene matches: 13. The CDR3 sequence is 16 residues long. Germline values: CDR1 MNHEY, CDR2 SMNVEV (reference sequence). The CDR3 loop is CASTSLGQGGSYGYTF. The CDR3 bases are TGTGCCAGCACCTCTTTGGGACAGGGAGGCTCCTATGGCTACACCTTC.

This chain joins TRBV4-2 and TRBJ2-7, with 7 bases matching TRBD2. Germline-derived CDR1 and CDR2 are LGHNA and YNFKEQ. V trimming: 0 bases; J trimming: 2 bases; junction bases outside the gene matches: 19. The CDR3 is 20 amino acids. Here the CDR3 DNA reads TGTGCCAGCAGCCAAGATGAGATTACGGCTAGCGGCTTTAAAGCCTACGAGCAGTACTTC. It is translated as CASSQDEITASGFKAYEQYF.

In its sample, this clone was seen a few times. The chain has TRBV7-8 and TRBJ2-1, with 10 bases that match TRBD1. Trimming removed 1 base from V and 7 bases from J; junction bases left unmatched: 4. This CDR3 comprises 15 residues. Germline assignment: CDR1 SGHVS and CDR2 FQNEAQ. CDR3 sequence (DNA): TGTGCCAGCAGCTTAGGGACAGGGGGTCAGAATGAGCAGTTCTTC. Translation: CASSLGTGGQNEQFF.

The V gene is TRBV10-3, the J gene TRBJ1-5; possibly TRBD1 for D (5 bases). V was clipped by 8 bases and J by 5 bases, with 10 bases between them. The length of the CDR3 is 12 residues. CDR1 and CDR2 from the germline V gene are ENHRY and SYGVKD. CDR3 coding DNA: TGTGCCATCGGGGCACCGGATCAGCCCCAGCATTTT. Translating it yields CAIGAPDQPQHF.

CDR3 in amino acids: CASSLDPDRFNEKLFF. For the CDR3, the DNA is TGTGCCAGCAGCTTAGACCCCGACAGATTTAATGAAAAACTGTTTTTT. This chain joins TRBV11-2 and TRBJ1-4, with D tentatively TRBD1 (5 bases). With 0 bases removed from V and 4 bases from J, the gap between germline ends came to 12 bases. Looked up from germline, CDR1 is SGHAT and CDR2 is FQNNGV. The CDR3 extends over 16 amino acids. Full variable domain (outside the CDR3, taken from reference TRBV11-2 and TRBJ1-4): EAGVAQSPRYKIIEKRQSVAFWCNPISGHATLYWYQQILGQGPKLLIQFQNNGVVDDSQLPKDRFSAERLKGVDSTLKIQPAKLEDSAVYLCASSLDPDRFNEKLFFGSGTQLSVL.